The 20 T cell receptor beta chains below were found in one sample sequenced in a study of T cells after yellow fever vaccination. TCRdb reprocessed the 5' RACE reads via MiXCR and lists one record per CDR3 protein. The sample holds about 350,000 distinct CDR3 sequences, less than 9.5% seen once. This sample comprised PBMCs, obtained 35 to 50 days after the first yellow fever vaccination. All receptors come from a man between 18 and 35 years old who received the YFV17D yellow fever vaccine.

There are a few counts of this clonotype. The V and J genes are TRBV5-1 and TRBJ2-7; D remains unclear. Trimming removed 0 bases from V and 2 bases from J, with 15 bases in between. Per germline, CDR1 SGHRS and CDR2 YFSETQ. The CDR3 has 16 residues. DNA of the CDR3: TGCGCCAGCAGCTTGGAACCGGGCACCATTACCTACGAGCAGTACTTC. It is translated as CASSLEPGTITYEQYF.

The chain joins TRBV2 to TRBJ1-4, with D perhaps TRBD1 (5 bases). The germline V gene encodes CDR1 SNHLY and CDR2 FYNNEI. This CDR3 region has 14 residues. V gave up 2 bases and J gave up 7 bases, with 11 bases separating them. CDR3 sequence (DNA): TGTGCCAGCAGTGAATGGCCAGGGAGTGAAAAACTGTTTTTT. As protein: CASSEWPGSEKLFF.

A few counts support this clonotype. CDR3 region: CASSTLGDTEAFF. The DNA of the CDR3 is TGTGCCAGCAGTACCCTGGGAGACACTGAAGCTTTCTTT. The chain has TRBV12-3 or TRBV12-4 and TRBJ1-1, with unresolved D. The V gene lost 5 bases and the J gene lost 3 bases, with 10 bases spanning the gap. The CDR3 consists of 13 residues.

This clonotype has only a few counts. The chain uses TRBV27 and TRBJ1-2; D is unclear. Trimming left V 2 bases short and J 6 bases short, with 16 bases between. Per the germline V gene, CDR1 is MNHEY and CDR2 is SMNVEV (reference sequence). This CDR3 is built from 15 residues. The CDR3 region has the DNA TGTGCCAGCAGTTTAACCTGGGGTGGATCGGATGGCTACACCTTC. It yields the protein CASSLTWGGSDGYTF.

In nucleotides, the CDR3 is TGCGCCAGCAGCGTGTCCCCCGGTCAGCCCCAGCATTTT. Residues: CASSVSPGQPQHF. The chain joins TRBV5-1 to TRBJ1-5; D call uncertain. V lost 4 bases, J lost 6 bases, and 11 bases lay in between. Germline V lookup: CDR1 SGHRS, CDR2 YFSETQ. CDR3 length: 13 amino acids. The full variable domain, rest sourced from reference TRBV5-1 and TRBJ1-5, is KAGVTQTPRYLIKTRGQQVTLSCSPISGHRSVSWYQQTPGQGLQFLFEYFSETQRNKGNFPGRFSGRQFSNSRSEMNVSTLELGDSALYLCASSVSPGQPQHFGDGTRLSIL.

CDR3 protein: CSARVDQLNQPQHF. In DNA form, the CDR3 reads TGCAGTGCTAGAGTCGACCAGTTGAATCAGCCCCAGCATTTT. The chain uses TRBV20-1 and TRBJ1-5; D is ambiguous. Between the trimmed V and J ends, which lost 1 base and 4 bases, there was a span of 11 bases. The CDR3 length is 14 residues. Germline CDR1 reads DFQATT; CDR2 reads SNEGSKA (reference sequence).

This clonotype has more than one count but fewer than ten. The chain employs TRBV4-1 and TRBJ2-7, with 10 bases fitting TRBD1. There are 15 residues in the CDR3. Germline V gene sequence: CDR1 MGHRA, CDR2 YSYEKL. With 4 bases clipped from V and 3 bases from J, the junction kept 6 bases outside the gene matches. As DNA, the CDR3 is TGCGCCAGCAGCCTCTCCCGGACAGGGGGCTACGAGCAGTACTTC. Translation: CASSLSRTGGYEQYF.

The chain has TRBV12-3 or TRBV12-4 and TRBJ1-5; 9 bases map to TRBD1. V was clipped by 5 bases and J by 0 bases; unmatched bases: 11. CDR3 length: 18 amino acids. The CDR3 is CASSQRGTGSYSNQPQHF. The DNA of the CDR3 is TGTGCCAGCAGTCAAAGGGGGACAGGGAGTTATAGCAATCAGCCCCAGCATTTT.

This clonotype was recorded at least ten times. The chain couples TRBV6-2 or TRBV6-3 to TRBJ1-1; D unresolved. CDR1 is MNHEY, CDR2 SVGEGT, per germline. Between the trimmed V and J ends, which lost 4 bases and 4 bases, there was a span of 10 bases. The CDR3 consists of 13 residues. The CDR3 DNA sequence: TGTGCCAGCAGTTTTCAGGATGGCACTGAAGCTTTCTTT. This encodes CASSFQDGTEAFF.

This clonotype was counted between two and nine times. The CDR3 protein is CASSLGTPLGGEQFF. CDR3 nucleotides: TGTGCCAGCAGCCTCGGGACACCATTGGGGGGTGAGCAGTTCTTC. The chain couples TRBV3-1 to TRBJ2-1, with D perhaps matching TRBD1 or TRBD2 (6 bases each). Trimming removed 4 bases at V and 9 bases at J, with 19 bases between. This CDR3 has 15 residues. Per the germline V gene, CDR1 is LGHDT and CDR2 is YNNKEL (reference sequence).

The V call is TRBV15, the J call TRBJ2-5; 11 nucleotides line up with TRBD1. Germline loops: CDR1 LNHNV, CDR2 YYDKDF (reference sequence). This CDR3 spans 18 amino acids. Trimming cost V 3 bases and J 1 base; bases outside gene matches: 10. CDR3: CATSSDLRTGGIQETQYF. The DNA of the CDR3 is TGTGCCACCAGCAGCGACTTGAGGACAGGGGGCATCCAAGAGACCCAGTACTTC.

In its sample, this clonotype was seen many times. V gene TRBV18 combines with J gene TRBJ2-1; 8 bases align to TRBD2. There are 17 residues in the CDR3. Germline CDR1 KGHSH, CDR2 LQKENI. Trimming cost V 0 bases and J 7 bases; bases outside gene matches: 11. The CDR3, as DNA: TGTGCCAGCTCACCACCTGCCCCGGGGGGGGCTAGGAATGAGCAGTTCTTC. Its translation: CASSPPAPGGARNEQFF.

Worth noting for this clonotype: Compared with germline, one end of the junction differs, possibly owing to a read error. The CDR3 spells CARSLRLGETQYF. In DNA, the CDR3 is TGTGCCAGGAGTTTAAGGTTGGGGGAGACCCAGTACTTC. V usage is TRBV12-3 or TRBV12-4 and J usage is TRBJ2-5; D unclear. The CDR3 has 13 amino acids.

This clonotype came up a few times. The chain recombines TRBV4-1 with TRBJ2-7; D possibly corresponds to TRBD1 (5 bases). V lost 1 base to trimming and J lost 4 bases, with 17 bases between them. This CDR3 has 16 amino acids. Germline V CDR1 and CDR2: MGHRA, YSYEKL. This CDR3 reads CASSQGPGRSIYEQYF. In nucleotides, the CDR3 is TGCGCCAGCAGCCAAGGTCCAGGGCGTTCGATATACGAGCAGTACTTC.

This clonotype was detected ten times or more. J is TRBJ2-3 and V is TRBV5-1; the D gene is possibly TRBD2 (6 bases). Per the germline V gene, CDR1 is SGHRS and CDR2 is YFSETQ. Trimming left V 5 bases short and J 3 bases short, with 13 bases between. The CDR3 is made up of 14 amino acids. CDR3 nucleotides: TGCGCCAGCAGTGAAACGGGACTTACAGATACGCAGTATTTT. Amino acid sequence: CASSETGLTDTQYF.

This clonotype was found a few times. This sequence joins TRBV10-3 and TRBJ2-1, with 9 bases lining up with TRBD2. The germline V gene encodes CDR1 ENHRY and CDR2 SYGVKD. The trim removed 11 bases at V and 5 bases at J, leaving 10 bases unmatched. There are 14 residues in the CDR3. The CDR3 is CASQTSGADNEQFF. The CDR3, as DNA: TGTGCCTCTCAGACTAGCGGCGCCGACAATGAGCAGTTCTTC.

V usage is TRBV20-1 and J usage is TRBJ2-3, with TRBD1 matching over 8 bases. V gave up 3 bases and J gave up 7 bases; unmatched junction bases: 6. Germline loops: CDR1 DFQATT, CDR2 SNEGSKA (reference sequence). The CDR3 spans 13 residues. The CDR3 sequence is CSARDREVYTQYF. The DNA of the CDR3 is TGCAGTGCTAGGGACAGGGAGGTATATACGCAGTATTTT.

This clonotype was seen only a few times. The V and J genes are TRBV7-6 and TRBJ1-2, with 9 bases fitting TRBD1. CDR1 and CDR2 from the germline V gene are SGHVS and FNYEAQ. J was trimmed by 6 bases and V by 4 bases; bases with no gene match: 3. This CDR3 comprises 13 residues. The CDR3 protein is CASSSQGADGYTF. The CDR3 DNA is TGTGCCAGCAGCTCACAGGGGGCGGATGGCTACACCTTC.

This clonotype was recorded a few times. The chain employs TRBV20-1 and TRBJ1-4, with no clear D. V gave up 3 bases and J gave up 0 bases, with 5 bases separating them. This CDR3 has 13 residues. The germline CDR1 and CDR2 sequences are DFQATT and SNEGSKA (reference sequence). CDR3 sequence reads: CSASGTTNEKLFF. The CDR3 DNA reads TGCAGTGCTAGCGGAACAACTAATGAAAAACTGTTTTTT.

This clonotype was seen a handful of times. The chain carries TRBV5-1 and TRBJ2-2; maybe TRBD1 (5 bases). Germline assignment: CDR1 SGHRS and CDR2 YFSETQ. The CDR3 totals 14 residues. Trimming stripped 4 bases from V and 4 bases from J, with 11 bases between. The CDR3 DNA reads TGCGCCAGCAGCGAGGACACGACCACCGGGGAGCTGTTTTTT. Translated, it gives CASSEDTTTGELFF.